Reported below is one TCR beta chain. TCRdb keeps only in-frame clones here, not all; method: immunoSEQ multiplex PCR. The top ten hold 4.5% to 6% of the sample, which has approximately 110,000 clones, roughly 80% seen once. The data were obtained in a study of blood T cell repertoires in COVID-19. About the study: Italy, Spain and the United States were the sources of the convalescent and acute COVID-19 samples.

CDR3 length: 16 residues. CDR1 MDHEN and CDR2 SYDVKM come from the germline V gene. Trimming removed 5 bases from V and 3 bases from J; junction bases left unmatched: 11. This clonotype originated in a man older than 75 with COVID-19, enrolled during active disease. This chain joins TRBV28 and TRBJ1-1; TRBD1 matches at 8 bases. The material sequenced was peripheral blood. CDR3 sequence reads: CASSLAGGSLDTEAFF. The CDR3, as DNA: TGTGCCAGCAGTCTCGCAGGGGGCAGCTTGGACACTGAAGCTTTCTTT.